A single sample gave rise to the 21 T cell receptor beta chains below, sequenced in a study of metastatic and nonmetastatic thyroid tumors (dated by TCRdb to the early 2020s). The library relied on PCR. The sequencing machine was an Illumina HiSeq 4000. Clones were called with MiXCR by TCRdb after fastp trimmed the public reads at Q25, and only in-frame beta chains were retained. The sample table shows 15,000 or so clones, and roughly an eighth are seen once. About 15% of the sample belongs to the ten largest clones. No treatment had been received by any patient before thyroid surgery. The sequencing sample was made of tumor tissue. Every receptor here comes from a female donor with papillary thyroid cancer or a benign thyroid nodule (not recorded which). Some clones in this sample may be carry-over from other donors' samples.

On this clone itself: Its ends do not fully match the called genes, so a read error is possible. The V and J genes are TRBV30 and TRBJ1-3, with D unclear. The CDR3 length is 12 residues. CDR1 is GTSNPN, CDR2 SVGIG, per germline (reference sequence). The CDR3: CAWRSGVNTIYF. The CDR3 region has the DNA TGTGCTTGGAGGTCCGGAGTGAACACCATATATTTT.

This clone showed up just a few times. CDR3 residues: CASSFPGRGNGELFF. In DNA form, the CDR3 reads TGTGCCAGCAGTTTTCCAGGCCGAGGAAACGGGGAGCTGTTTTTT. The V gene is TRBV28, the J gene TRBJ2-2; D not certain. Germline V CDR1 and CDR2: MDHEN, SYDVKM. There are 15 residues in the CDR3. Trimming shortened V by 3 bases and J by 7 bases, and 15 bases separated the two germline ends.

This clone was seen repeatedly, ten times or more. The rearrangement links TRBV20-1 to TRBJ1-3, with a possible D match to TRBD1 (5 bases). The CDR3 is 15 amino acids. Per the germline V gene, CDR1 is DFQATT and CDR2 is SNEGSKA (reference sequence). V was trimmed by 1 base and J by 4 bases, leaving 14 bases between them. This chain's CDR3 is CSARGPSRTGNTIYF. In DNA form, the CDR3 reads TGCAGTGCTAGAGGCCCCTCAAGGACAGGAAACACCATATATTTT.

This chain links TRBV11-1 with TRBJ2-1, with 9 positions matching TRBD2. This CDR3 region has 16 residues. The V gene's germline CDR1 is SGHAT and CDR2 FQDESV (reference sequence). Trimming cost V 1 base and J 4 bases; bases outside gene matches: 5. The CDR3 DNA reads TGTGCCAGCAGCTTAGAGTTGACTAGCGGATACAATGAGCAGTTCTTC. This sequence encodes CASSLELTSGYNEQFF.

This clone was detected many times. CDR3 sequence (DNA): TGTGCCAGCTGCCGGGACAGGGGGCGCGACGAGCAGTACTTC. This gives the protein CASCRDRGRDEQYF. The rearrangement uses TRBV2 and TRBJ2-7, with 12 nucleotides matching TRBD1. The CDR3 length is 14 residues. V lost 8 bases to trimming and J lost 5 bases; unmatched junction nucleotides: 7. CDR1 and CDR2 (germline): SNHLY, FYNNEI.

There are a few counts of this clone. A much larger clone sits a single nucleotide away, making a read error possible. This chain joins TRBV2 and TRBJ2-5; TRBD2 is a possible D gene (6 bases). This CDR3 comprises 15 residues. Germline V gives CDR1 SNHLY, CDR2 FYNNEI. For the CDR3, the DNA is TGTGCCAGCAGTGGCCCCGGCCGGCGACGGGAGACCAAGTACTTC. This sequence encodes CASSGPGRRRETKYF.

Ten or more counts support this clone. The V and J genes are TRBV5-1 and TRBJ2-2, with TRBD2 matching 11 bases. Germline trimming cut 4 bases from V and 2 bases from J; bases unmatched to any gene: 4. The CDR3 spans 16 residues. Germline CDR1 and CDR2: SGHRS and YFSETQ. CDR3 protein: CASSPGLAENTGELFF. The CDR3 DNA follows: TGCGCCAGCAGCCCGGGACTAGCGGAAAACACCGGGGAGCTGTTTTTT.

This clone was observed many times. This chain connects TRBV4-1 to TRBJ2-3, with 12 bases aligning to TRBD2. The CDR3 has 17 residues. Looked up from germline, CDR1 is MGHRA and CDR2 is YSYEKL. V shed 5 bases and J 8 bases; nucleotides not matched to a gene: 14. CDR3 in amino acids: CASSKVTSGRGAGTQYF. The DNA of the CDR3 is TGCGCCAGCAGCAAGGTGACTAGCGGGAGAGGGGCAGGTACGCAGTATTTT.

Many counts were recorded for this clone. J is TRBJ1-2 and V is TRBV20-1; 7 bases match TRBD1. J lost 7 bases, V lost 5 bases, and 10 bases had no gene match. The length of the CDR3 is 13 residues. Germline V gene data show CDR1 as DFQATT and CDR2 as SNEGSKA (reference sequence). The CDR3 region is CSAPGQTLIGYTF. The DNA of the CDR3 is TGCAGTGCTCCGGGACAGACCCTCATTGGCTACACCTTC.

This clone rates as medium-sized. The V gene is TRBV4-2, the J gene TRBJ2-7, with TRBD2 matching over 8 bases. CDR1 and CDR2 (germline): LGHNA, YNFKEQ. This CDR3 contains 14 residues. J was trimmed by 3 bases and V by 3 bases; bases with no gene match: 4. For the CDR3, the DNA is TGTGCCAGCAGCCAGTCCGGGACTAGCTACGAGCAGTACTTC. This sequence encodes CASSQSGTSYEQYF.

This clone was picked up many times. The chain uses TRBV12-3 or TRBV12-4 and TRBJ1-5; D ambiguous. V gave up 2 bases and J gave up 5 bases, with 4 bases separating them. This CDR3 contains 12 residues. The CDR3, as DNA: TGTGCCAGCAGTTTATCGCATCAGCCCCAGCATTTT. Amino acid sequence: CASSLSHQPQHF.

The chain employs TRBV4-1 and TRBJ1-5; no clear D. The CDR3 runs 13 residues. Germline V lookup: CDR1 MGHRA, CDR2 YSYEKL. The V and J ends lost 0 bases and 6 bases respectively, with 6 bases between them. The chain's CDR3 is CASSQEVSQPQHF. The CDR3 coding sequence is TGCGCCAGCAGCCAAGAGGTATCTCAGCCCCAGCATTTT.

This sequence joins TRBV3-1 and TRBJ1-1; tentative D call: TRBD1 (6 bases). The CDR3 is 13 amino acids. CDR1 and CDR2 (germline): LGHDT, YNNKEL (reference sequence). Trimming removed 4 bases from V and 12 bases from J, with 18 bases in between. The CDR3 DNA reads TGTGCCAGCAGCCCCGATACAGGGAGTGGAACTTTCTTT. Encoded protein: CASSPDTGSGTFF. The full variable domain, in which reference TRBV3-1 and TRBJ1-1 provide the parts outside the CDR3, is DTAVSQTPKYLVTQMGNDKSIKCEQNLGHDTMYWYKQDSKKFLKIMFSYNNKELIINETVPNRFSPKSPDKAHLNLHINSLELGDSAVYFCASSPDTGSGTFFGQGTRLTVV.

Many counts were recorded for this clone. This sequence joins TRBV7-8 and TRBJ2-2, with D perhaps given as TRBD1 or TRBD2 (5 bases each). Trimming took 5 bases from V and 0 from J, leaving 16 bases between them. The CDR3 has 17 residues. Germline values: CDR1 SGHVS, CDR2 FQNEAQ. This CDR3 reads CASSPTSGASNTGELFF. The CDR3, as DNA: TGTGCCAGCAGCCCGACTTCCGGGGCATCGAACACCGGGGAGCTGTTTTTT. Combining the CDR3 with reference TRBV7-8 and TRBJ2-2 gives the whole variable domain GAGVSQSPRYKVAKRGQDVALRCDPISGHVSLFWYQQALGQGPEFLTYFQNEAQLDKSGLPSDRFFAERPEGSVSTLKIQRTQQEDSAVYLCASSPTSGASNTGELFFGEGSRLTVL.

As regards this clone: A much larger clone is a single base away; this may be a read error. V and J are TRBV19 and TRBJ1-4; 10 bases are shared with TRBD1. The CDR3 is 14 amino acids. Germline lookup yields CDR1 LNHDA and CDR2 SQIVND (reference sequence). Trimming removed 7 bases from V and 11 bases from J; junction bases left unmatched: 10. The DNA of the CDR3 is TGTGCCAGTATACCGGACAGGGGGGTGGAGAAACTGTTTTTT. This translates into CASIPDRGVEKLFF.

This chain connects TRBV11-2 to TRBJ2-1, with 7 bases identical to TRBD1. The germline V gene encodes CDR1 SGHAT and CDR2 FQNNGV. V shed 1 base and J 2 bases; nucleotides not matched to a gene: 2. The CDR3 is 15 amino acids. The CDR3 DNA reads TGTGCCAGCAGCTTAGGACAGGGACCCTACAATGAGCAGTTCTTC. It encodes CASSLGQGPYNEQFF. Full variable domain (outside the CDR3, taken from reference TRBV11-2 and TRBJ2-1): EAGVAQSPRYKIIEKRQSVAFWCNPISGHATLYWYQQILGQGPKLLIQFQNNGVVDDSQLPKDRFSAERLKGVDSTLKIQPAKLEDSAVYLCASSLGQGPYNEQFFGPGTRLTVL.

This clone was recorded many times. The V call is TRBV7-6, the J call TRBJ2-3; D gene ambiguous. Germline loops: CDR1 SGHVS, CDR2 FNYEAQ. Trimming pared 3 bases from V and 1 base from J, leaving 8 bases between. This CDR3 comprises 14 residues. The CDR3 coding sequence is TGTGCCAGCAGCTTGTCTTTCGGCACAGATACGCAGTATTTT. This translates into CASSLSFGTDTQYF.

The chain uses TRBV18 and TRBJ1-2, with TRBD1 matching 8 bases. The CDR3 length is 12 residues. Germline CDR1 and CDR2: KGHSH and LQKENI. The V and J ends lost 6 bases and 6 bases, in that order; junction bases with no gene match: 3. The CDR3 sequence is CASSGTGDGYTF. CDR3 coding DNA: TGTGCCAGCTCCGGGACAGGCGATGGCTACACCTTC.

In its sample, this clone was seen many times. This chain joins TRBV11-1 and TRBJ1-5, with TRBD1 matching over 7 bases. V was clipped by 4 bases and J by 2 bases; unmatched bases: 8. The CDR3 is 16 residues long. In germline, CDR1 is SGHAT, CDR2 FQDESV (reference sequence). The CDR3 here is CASSSGQVGGNQPQHF. The CDR3 DNA is TGTGCCAGCAGCTCTGGACAGGTTGGGGGCAATCAGCCCCAGCATTTT. The entire variable domain, with the rest obtained from reference TRBV11-1 and TRBJ1-5, is as follows: EAEVAQSPRYKITEKSQAVAFWCDPISGHATLYWYRQILGQGPELLVQFQDESVVDDSQLPKDRFSAERLKGVDSTLKIQPAELGDSAMYLCASSSGQVGGNQPQHFGDGTRLSIL.

Note on this clone: This may stem from a read error, because a much larger clone lies one nucleotide away. The chain is built from TRBV18 and TRBJ1-1, with D perhaps TRBD1 (6 bases). The CDR3 runs to 13 residues. Germline values: CDR1 KGHSH, CDR2 LQKENI. CDR3 in amino acids: CASSPGHRAEVFF. The CDR3 DNA reads as TGTGCCAGCTCACCCGGGCACAGGGCTGAAGTTTTCTTT.

A note on this clone: An end of the junction does not agree with germline; a read error may underlie this. This chain uses TRBV5-1 with TRBJ2-2, with a possible D match to TRBD2 (5 bases). The CDR3 covers 13 residues. Germline CDR1 SGHRS, CDR2 YFSETQ. The CDR3 loop is CVSGRSHTGELFF. The CDR3 nucleotides are TGCGTCAGCGGCCGGTCCCACACCGGGGAGCTGTTTTTT.